These 8 T cell receptor beta chains originate from one sample sequenced in a study of shared clonotypes between healthy human individuals. Sequencing used immunoSEQ multiplex PCR; TCRdb keeps in-frame clones, though not all of them. The repertoire includes more than 400,000 clones, 60% to 80% of them detected once, and around 12% sits in the top ten. Material: PBMCs. The receptors come from a woman between 40 and 50 years old in good health. Some clones in this sample may be carry-over from other donors' samples.

Here the CDR3 DNA reads TGTGCCACCAGCAGGAAGTTATCTTTCACAGATACGCAGTATTTT. It codes for CATSRKLSFTDTQYF. The V gene is TRBV15, the J gene TRBJ2-3; D unresolved. With 3 bases removed from V and 2 bases from J, the gap between germline ends came to 12 bases. The CDR3 runs 15 residues. CDR1 is LNHNV and CDR2 is YYDKDF in the germline V gene (reference sequence).

This chain joins TRBV5-5 and TRBJ2-3; TRBD1 aligns across 12 bases. Germline V CDR1 and CDR2: SGHKS, YYEKEE (reference sequence). V gave up 2 bases and J gave up 6 bases; unmatched junction bases: 7. There are 16 residues in the CDR3. Here the CDR3 reads CASSFRDRGPVDTQYF. CDR3 nucleotides: TGTGCCAGCAGCTTCCGGGACAGGGGGCCGGTTGATACGCAGTATTTT. The full variable domain, its missing parts supplied by reference TRBV5-5 and TRBJ2-3, is DAGVTQSPTHLIKTRGQQVTLRCSPISGHKSVSWYQQVLGQGPQFIFQYYEKEERGRGNFPDRFSARQFPNYSSELNVNALLLGDSALYLCASSFRDRGPVDTQYFGPGTRLTVL.

This clone was detected only once. This chain connects TRBV27 to TRBJ2-3, with 10 bases matching TRBD2. Germline assignment: CDR1 MNHEY and CDR2 SMNVEV (reference sequence). CDR3 length: 16 amino acids. The V and J ends lost 2 bases and 6 bases, in that order; junction bases with no gene match: 8. CDR3 amino acids: CASSLRAGGPWDTQYF. CDR3 bases: TGTGCCAGCAGTTTAAGAGCGGGAGGGCCATGGGATACGCAGTATTTT.

The V gene is TRBV10-1, the J gene TRBJ2-7, with D possibly being TRBD2 (6 bases). Germline V gene data show CDR1 as WNHNN and CDR2 as SYGVQD (reference sequence). This CDR3 has 14 amino acids. Between the trimmed V and J ends, which lost 4 bases and 2 bases, there was a span of 12 bases. This CDR3 is CASSAAGRPYEQYF. The CDR3 coding sequence is TGCGCCAGCAGTGCCGCGGGACGTCCCTACGAGCAGTACTTC.

V is TRBV27 and J is TRBJ2-7, with TRBD2 matching 12 bases. Germline CDR1 and CDR2: MNHEY and SMNVEV (reference sequence). The V gene end was trimmed by 5 bases and the J gene end by 1 base; junction bases not matched to a gene: 6. The CDR3 is made up of 16 amino acids. CDR3 region: CASSHTGTSGSYEQYF. CDR3 nucleotides: TGTGCCAGCAGTCATACGGGGACTAGCGGGTCCTACGAGCAGTACTTC.

This clone was detected a few times. This chain joins TRBV5-4 and TRBJ1-1; the D is unclear. The CDR3 has 11 amino acids. CDR1 is SGHNT and CDR2 is YYREEE in the germline V gene (reference sequence). The V end lost 0 bases, the J end lost 7 bases, and 4 bases lay between the germline ends. The CDR3 coding sequence is TGTGCCAGCAGCTTGGTGGGTGAAGCTTTCTTT. Protein: CASSLVGEAFF.

The chain joins TRBV9 to TRBJ2-5, with D unresolved. Trimming stripped 0 bases from V and 3 bases from J, with 12 bases between. The V gene's germline CDR1 is SGDLS and CDR2 YYNGEE. This CDR3 is 15 amino acids long. Written as DNA, the CDR3 is TGTGCCAGCAGCGTAGATGCGAGACCCAAAGAGACCCAGTACTTC. Translation gives CASSVDARPKETQYF.

This clone was detected only once. A read error likely explains this, since a far larger clone differs by one base. The sample contains more than one DNA sequence encoding this CDR3. The V gene is TRBV27, the J gene TRBJ2-7; 7 positions match TRBD1. CDR1 is MNHEY, CDR2 SMNVEV, per germline (reference sequence). V lost 6 bases to trimming and J lost 0 bases; unmatched junction nucleotides: 8. This CDR3 is 15 amino acids long. The CDR3 nucleotides are TGTGCCAGCAGCCCCGGGACAGCCTTCTCCTACGAGCAGTACTTC. It codes for CASSPGTAFSYEQYF.